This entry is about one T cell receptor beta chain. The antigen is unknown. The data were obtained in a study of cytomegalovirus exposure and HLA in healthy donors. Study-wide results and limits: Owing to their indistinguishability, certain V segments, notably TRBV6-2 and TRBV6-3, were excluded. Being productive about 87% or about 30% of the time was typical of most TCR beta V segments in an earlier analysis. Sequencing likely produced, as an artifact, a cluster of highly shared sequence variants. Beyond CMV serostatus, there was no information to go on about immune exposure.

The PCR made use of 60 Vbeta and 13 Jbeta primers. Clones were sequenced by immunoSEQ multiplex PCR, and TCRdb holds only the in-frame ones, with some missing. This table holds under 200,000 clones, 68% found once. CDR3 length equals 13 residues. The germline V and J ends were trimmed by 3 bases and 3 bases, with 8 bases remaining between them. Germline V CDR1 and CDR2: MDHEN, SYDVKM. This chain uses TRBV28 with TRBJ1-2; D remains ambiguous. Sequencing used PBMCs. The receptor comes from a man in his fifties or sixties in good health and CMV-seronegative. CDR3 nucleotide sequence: TGTGCCAGCAGTTTGCAGGCATACTATGGCTACACCTTC. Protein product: CASSLQAYYGYTF.